Following are 20 T cell receptor beta chains from one sample sequenced in a study of cytomegalovirus exposure and HLA in healthy donors. PCR was performed using 60 Vbeta and 13 Jbeta primers. Produced via immunoSEQ multiplex PCR; TCRdb's table is partial and in-frame only. The table records under 200,000 clones, approximately 71% of them present only once. Specimen: PBMCs. These receptors were obtained from a woman under 30 in good health and CMV-seropositive.

This CDR3 reads CAISAVQGANGYTF. The DNA for the CDR3 is TGTGCCATCAGTGCTGTACAGGGGGCCAATGGCTACACCTTC. V gene TRBV10-3 combines with J gene TRBJ1-2; 9 bases map to TRBD1. This CDR3 comprises 14 residues. With V trimmed by 4 bases and J by 6 bases, 6 bases remained unmatched. CDR1 is ENHRY, CDR2 SYGVKD, per germline.

This clone has at least ten counts. This chain links TRBV19 with TRBJ1-1; TRBD1 aligns across 7 bases. Germline CDR1 LNHDA, CDR2 SQIVND (reference sequence). Unmatched junction bases numbered 14, after V lost 7 bases and J lost 3 bases. CDR3 length equals 16 residues. The CDR3 nucleotides read TGTGCCAGTAATAATCTACAGGGGTTATGGTACACTGAAGCTTTCTTT. Protein sequence: CASNNLQGLWYTEAFF.

The CDR3 DNA sequence: TGTGCCAGCAGTGATACAGCGAACACCGGGGAGCTGTTTTTT. It encodes CASSDTANTGELFF. This rearrangement joins TRBV27 to TRBJ2-2; D is undetermined. CDR1 MNHEY and CDR2 SMNVEV come from the germline V gene (reference sequence). The length of the CDR3 is 14 residues. V lost 5 bases to trimming and J lost 0 bases, with 7 bases between them.

This chain uses TRBV2 with TRBJ1-6; 7 bases are a match to TRBD1. This CDR3 is built from 14 residues. From germline, CDR1 is SNHLY and CDR2 FYNNEI. The J segment lost 9 bases and the V segment lost 8 bases, leaving 10 bases of the junction unmatched. As DNA, the CDR3 is TGTGCCAGCCAACCAGGGGGTGTAAGTTCACCCCTCCACTTT. Protein sequence: CASQPGGVSSPLHF. The variable domain in full, completed from reference TRBV2 and TRBJ1-6, reads EPEVTQTPSHQVTQMGQEVILRCVPISNHLYFYWYRQILGQKVEFLVSFYNNEISEKSEIFDDQFSVERPDGSNFTLKIRSTKLEDSAMYFCASQPGGVSSPLHFGNGTRLTVT.

The chain combines TRBV19 with TRBJ1-5, with unresolved D. V was pared by 7 bases and J by 9 bases, with 16 bases between. Germline lookup yields CDR1 LNHDA and CDR2 SQIVND (reference sequence). There are 13 residues in the CDR3. The CDR3 loop is CASIGSGVPPQHF. The CDR3, as DNA: TGTGCCAGTATCGGGTCTGGCGTCCCGCCCCAGCATTTT. Full variable domain (remainder filled in from reference TRBV19 and TRBJ1-5): DGGITQSPKYLFRKEGQNVTLSCEQNLNHDAMYWYRQDPGQGLRLIYYSQIVNDFQKGDIAEGYSVSREKKESFPLTVTSAQKNPTAFYLCASIGSGVPPQHFGDGTRLSIL.

The V and J genes are TRBV7-3 and TRBJ2-2; D might be TRBD1 (7 bases). Germline-derived CDR1 and CDR2 are SGHTA and FQGTGA. V was shortened by 4 bases and J by 11 bases, with 29 bases between the two germline ends. This CDR3 spans 18 amino acids. CDR3 DNA sequence: TGTGCCAGCAGCTCACCCGCCTCGACGACAGGGCGGGGAGGTGAGCTGTTTTTT. Its translation is CASSSPASTTGRGGELFF. The full variable domain, with the rest looked up from reference TRBV7-3 and TRBJ2-2, is GAGVSQTPSNKVTEKGKYVELRCDPISGHTALYWYRQSLGQGPEFLIYFQGTGAADDSGLPNDRFFAVRPEGSVSTLKIQRTERGDSAVYLCASSSPASTTGRGGELFFGEGSRLTVL.

The CDR3 DNA reads TGTGCCAGCAGCTCGGGGACTAGCGGGGACGAGCAGTACTTC. It yields the protein CASSSGTSGDEQYF. This chain joins TRBV7-3 and TRBJ2-7; 13 positions agree with TRBD2. The CDR3 runs 14 residues. Germline V gene data show CDR1 as SGHTA and CDR2 as FQGTGA. Trimming at V came to 4 bases and at J to 5 bases, leaving 2 bases not matched to a gene.

Turning to this clone: Germline is not matched at one junction end, which may reflect a read error. This chain uses TRBV7-7 with TRBJ2-5, with 13 bases aligning to TRBD2. Germline CDR1 is SSHAT and CDR2 is FNYEAQ (reference sequence). The CDR3 extends over 15 amino acids. CDR3 loop: CASSPRLAGGETQYF. The CDR3 coding sequence is TGTGCTAGCAGCCCGCGACTAGCGGGAGGCGAGACCCAGTACTTC.

CDR3 loop: CASSIKRVAGGYNEQFF. The CDR3, as DNA: TGTGCCAGCAGCATTAAGCGGGTAGCGGGGGGTTACAATGAGCAGTTCTTC. The chain employs TRBV7-3 and TRBJ2-1, with 10 bases aligning to TRBD2. Germline CDR1 reads SGHTA; CDR2 reads FQGTGA. V shed 5 bases and J 4 bases; nucleotides not matched to a gene: 11. There are 17 residues in the CDR3.

The chain is built from TRBV6-5 and TRBJ2-5, with TRBD2 matching 7 bases. The CDR3 is made up of 15 amino acids. Germline V CDR1 and CDR2: MNHEY, SVGAGI. The trim removed 5 bases at V and 4 bases at J, leaving 10 bases unmatched. Here the CDR3 reads CASSPLGGSGETQYF. The CDR3 bases are TGTGCCAGCAGTCCACTCGGGGGGTCAGGAGAGACCCAGTACTTC.

The chain links TRBV29-1 to TRBJ2-4, with D unclear. The V and J ends lost 4 bases and 0 bases respectively, with 7 bases between them. The CDR3 extends over 13 amino acids. The germline gives CDR1 SQVTM, CDR2 ANQGSEA. The CDR3 region has the DNA TGCAGCGTTGCCCCAAAAGCCAAAAACATTCAGTACTTC. Translated, it gives CSVAPKAKNIQYF.

The V call is TRBV5-1, the J call TRBJ1-2, with TRBD1 identical over 8 bases. Germline trimming cut 0 bases from V and 8 bases from J; bases unmatched to any gene: 15. This CDR3 is 17 amino acids long. CDR1 is SGHRS, CDR2 YFSETQ, per germline. The CDR3 reads CASSLVRQGWSFFGYTF. CDR3 sequence (DNA): TGCGCCAGCAGCTTGGTGAGACAGGGGTGGTCTTTCTTCGGCTACACCTTC.

V usage is TRBV10-3 and J usage is TRBJ2-7, with a weak D call TRBD1 (6 bases). The CDR3 extends over 14 amino acids. V shed 7 bases and J shed 9 bases, with 22 bases lying between them. Germline lookup yields CDR1 ENHRY and CDR2 SYGVKD. CDR3 bases: TGTGCCATCAAAGGGGGAGTTGGGGCCGTCTCGCAGTACTTC. It encodes CAIKGGVGAVSQYF.

The V call is TRBV27, the J call TRBJ1-2, with D possibly matching TRBD1 (5 bases). The V end lost 5 bases, the J end lost 4 bases, and 20 bases lay between the germline ends. This CDR3 is 16 amino acids long. The V gene's germline CDR1 is MNHEY and CDR2 SMNVEV (reference sequence). CDR3 DNA: TGTGCCAGCAGTCCCATGGGGGGGAGTAGTGGCTATGGCTACACCTTC. Its translation: CASSPMGGSSGYGYTF.

V usage is TRBV14 and J usage is TRBJ1-4; D may be TRBD1 (5 bases). CDR1 and CDR2 (germline): SGHDN, FVKESK. Trimming removed 4 bases at V and 3 bases at J, with 9 bases between. The CDR3 runs to 14 residues. CDR3 protein: CASSPAGPNEKLFF. Here the CDR3 DNA reads TGTGCCAGCAGCCCGGCGGGACCTAATGAAAAACTGTTTTTT.

The chain is built from TRBV23-1 and TRBJ1-2; D is uncertain. TRBV23-1 is an ORF, with its function uncertain. The germline V and J ends were trimmed by 0 bases and 8 bases, with 16 bases remaining between them. This CDR3 comprises 15 residues. The CDR3 region has the DNA TGCGCCAGCAGTCAATCTTTTTCGGGGTCTAAGGGCTACACCTTC. Its translation: CASSQSFSGSKGYTF.

This clone was seen more than once but under ten times. J is TRBJ1-2 and V is TRBV6-1, with TRBD1 as a possible D gene (5 bases). The CDR3 covers 13 residues. Germline values: CDR1 MNHNS, CDR2 SASEGT. Between the trimmed V and J ends, which lost 4 bases and 5 bases, there was a span of 11 bases. The CDR3 sequence: CASSVSGEYGYTF. Here the CDR3 DNA reads TGTGCCAGCAGTGTCTCGGGGGAATATGGCTACACCTTC.

The chain is built from TRBV14 and TRBJ1-6; 10 nucleotides align to TRBD1. After removal of 4 bases from V and 3 bases from J, the junction contained 3 bases not matched to a gene. Germline-derived CDR1 and CDR2 are SGHDN and FVKESK. The CDR3 runs 16 residues. The CDR3: CASSLGQGDYNSPLHF. The CDR3 region has the DNA TGTGCCAGCAGCCTCGGACAGGGGGACTATAATTCACCCCTCCACTTT.

The chain has TRBV2 and TRBJ1-1; possible D gene TRBD1, 6 bases. Trimming stripped 5 bases from V and 1 base from J, with 11 bases between. Germline V gene sequence: CDR1 SNHLY, CDR2 FYNNEI. This CDR3 has 14 residues. DNA for the CDR3: TGTGCCAGCAGTTCACAGGGCCCGAACACTGAAGCTTTCTTT. It yields the protein CASSSQGPNTEAFF.

The table lists this clone with a few counts. This chain connects TRBV7-3 to TRBJ2-1, with TRBD1 matching over 11 bases. CDR1 SGHTA and CDR2 FQGTGA come from the germline V gene. Trimming removed 4 bases from V and 8 bases from J; junction bases left unmatched: 4. The CDR3 is 14 residues long. The CDR3 bases are TGTGCCAGCAGCTCAGGACAGGGGGCGGATGAGCAGTTCTTC. Amino acid sequence: CASSSGQGADEQFF.